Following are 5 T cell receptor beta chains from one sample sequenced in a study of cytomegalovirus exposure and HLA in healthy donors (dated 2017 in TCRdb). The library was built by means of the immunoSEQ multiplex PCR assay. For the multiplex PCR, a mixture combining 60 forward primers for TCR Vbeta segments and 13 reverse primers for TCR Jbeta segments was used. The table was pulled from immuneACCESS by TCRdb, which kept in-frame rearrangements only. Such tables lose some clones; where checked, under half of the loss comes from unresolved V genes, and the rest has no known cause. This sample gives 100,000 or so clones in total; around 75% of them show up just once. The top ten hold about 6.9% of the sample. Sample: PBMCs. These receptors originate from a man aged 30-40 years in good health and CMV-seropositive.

The CDR3 nucleotides read TGTGCCAGCAGCGGGGACAGTACCTACGAGCAGTACTTC. It codes for CASSGDSTYEQYF. J is TRBJ2-7 and V is TRBV9; 7 bases line up with TRBD1. This CDR3 has 13 amino acids. V lost 3 bases and J lost 2; bases outside the gene matches: 2. Germline CDR1 reads SGDLS; CDR2 reads YYNGEE.

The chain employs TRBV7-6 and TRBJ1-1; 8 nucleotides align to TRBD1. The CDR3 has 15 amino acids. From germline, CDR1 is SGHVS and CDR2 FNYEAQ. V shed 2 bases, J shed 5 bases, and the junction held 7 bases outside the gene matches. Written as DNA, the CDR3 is TGTGCCAGCAGCTTACTGGCAGGGGGCCGGACTGAAGCTTTCTTT. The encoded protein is CASSLLAGGRTEAFF.

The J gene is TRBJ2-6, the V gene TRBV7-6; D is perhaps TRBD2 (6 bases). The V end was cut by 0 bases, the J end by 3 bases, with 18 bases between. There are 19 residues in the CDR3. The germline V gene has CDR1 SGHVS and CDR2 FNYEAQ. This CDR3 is CASSLAWGEDPIGANVLTF. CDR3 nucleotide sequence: TGTGCCAGCAGCTTAGCGTGGGGGGAAGATCCAATTGGGGCCAACGTCCTGACTTTC.

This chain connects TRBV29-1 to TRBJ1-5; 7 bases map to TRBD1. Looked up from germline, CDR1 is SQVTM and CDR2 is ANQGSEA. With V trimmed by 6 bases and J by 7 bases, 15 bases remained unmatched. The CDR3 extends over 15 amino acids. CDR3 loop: CSVQQGTGASQPQHF. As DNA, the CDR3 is TGCAGCGTACAACAGGGGACCGGGGCAAGCCAGCCCCAGCATTTT.

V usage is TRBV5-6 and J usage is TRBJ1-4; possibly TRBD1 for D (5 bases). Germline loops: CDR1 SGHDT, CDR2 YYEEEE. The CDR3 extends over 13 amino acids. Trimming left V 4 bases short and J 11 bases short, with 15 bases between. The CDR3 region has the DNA TGTGCCAGCAGCCGGGGGGAGGCTTGGAAACTGTTTTTT. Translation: CASSRGEAWKLFF.